Below, 17 T cell receptor beta chains from the same sample are listed, as sequenced in a study of T cells expressing NK-cell markers. TCRdb re-called the 5' RACE reads; one entry per CDR3 protein, DNA not given. This table holds 350,000 to 450,000 distinct CDR3 sequences. The sequencing sample was made of blood T cells: a sorted CD56 or NKG2C T cell subset, CD4+ or CD8+ T cells, or bulk PBMC T cells (not recorded which). Every receptor here comes from a man aged 18 to 69 in good health.

This sequence joins TRBV27 and TRBJ2-7. The CDR3 consists of 14 residues. Germline V gives CDR1 MNHEY, CDR2 SMNVEV (reference sequence). CDR3 region: CASSLSVLSYEQYF.

The CDR3 spells CASSPGYAYGYTF. The rearrangement uses TRBV5-6 and TRBJ1-2; TCRdb designates TRBD1, a call that cannot be tested without DNA. Germline V CDR1 and CDR2: SGHDT, YYEEEE. This CDR3 is 13 amino acids long. The complete variable domain, with remaining parts taken from reference TRBV5-6 and TRBJ1-2, reads DAGVTQSPTHLIKTRGQQVTLRCSPKSGHDTVSWYQQALGQGPQFIFQYYEEEERQRGNFPDRFSGHQFPNYSSELNVNALLLGDSALYLCASSPGYAYGYTFGSGTRLTVV.

The chain links TRBV12-3 or TRBV12-4 to TRBJ1-1. The CDR3 has 11 amino acids. CDR3 residues: CASMQATEAFF.

The genes are TRBV29-1 and TRBJ1-2. The CDR3 is 15 amino acids. Per germline, CDR1 SQVTM and CDR2 ANQGSEA. The CDR3 spells CSVGGAGSYNYGYTF.

This rearrangement joins TRBV3-1 to TRBJ2-4. The CDR3 loop spans 13 amino acids. Germline V gene sequence: CDR1 LGHDT, CDR2 YNNKEL (reference sequence). The CDR3 sequence: CASSQAFNNIQYF.

The chain uses TRBV25-1 and TRBJ1-2. CDR3 size: 12 residues. Germline V gives CDR1 MGHDK, CDR2 SYGVNS. Here the CDR3 reads CAARDANYGYTF.

This chain joins TRBV5-5 and TRBJ1-1. CDR1 is SGHKS and CDR2 is YYEKEE in the germline V gene (reference sequence). The CDR3 has 15 residues. CDR3 residues: CASSPEGIPNTEAFF.

The genes are TRBV6-5 and TRBJ1-2. The germline CDR1 and CDR2 sequences are MNHEY and SVGAGI. This CDR3 comprises 14 residues. CDR3 protein: CASSYWQERYGYTF.

This sequence joins TRBV20-1 and TRBJ2-1; TCRdb's D gene call, TRBD2, goes unchecked for lack of DNA. Per the germline V gene, CDR1 is DFQATT and CDR2 is SNEGSKA (reference sequence). CDR3 length: 15 residues. CDR3 sequence reads: CSASTQRGGYNEQFF.

The V and J genes are TRBV10-3 and TRBJ2-5; no DNA is available, so the TRBD1 call from TCRdb remains unchecked. Germline V gene data show CDR1 as ENHRY and CDR2 as SYGVKD. The CDR3 has 14 residues. CDR3 in amino acids: CAISVGGAWETQYF.

The genes are TRBV29-1 and TRBJ2-1; the D gene TCRdb calls, TRBD2, cannot be checked with no DNA. The CDR3 has 16 residues. CDR1 and CDR2 from the germline V gene are SQVTM and ANQGSEA. CDR3 sequence reads: CSFQTWASGTYNEQFF.

The rearrangement joins TRBV29-1 to TRBJ1-2. From germline, CDR1 is SQVTM and CDR2 ANQGSEA. This CDR3 has 14 amino acids. The CDR3 loop reads CSVEDLRQNYGYTF.

The CDR3: CSVEDRGKGQPQHF. The chain joins TRBV29-1 to TRBJ1-5; TCRdb outputs TRBD1, but without DNA this stays unchecked. This CDR3 is built from 14 residues. The germline gives CDR1 SQVTM, CDR2 ANQGSEA. The variable domain in full, with the rest retrieved from reference TRBV29-1 and TRBJ1-5, is SAVISQKPSRDICQRGTSLTIQCQVDSQVTMMFWYRQQPGQSLTLIATANQGSEATYESGFVIDKFPISRPNLTFSTLTVSNMSPEDSSIYLCSVEDRGKGQPQHFGDGTRLSIL.

V usage is TRBV6-2 or TRBV6-3 and J usage is TRBJ2-2; TCRdb lists TRBD2, though no DNA is available to test this call. This CDR3 contains 16 residues. Germline-derived CDR1 and CDR2 are MNHEY and SVGEGT. The CDR3 reads CASRVLAGEYTGELFF.

This chain connects TRBV12-3 or TRBV12-4 to TRBJ2-3; TCRdb's D call of TRBD2 is untestable without DNA. The CDR3 runs to 20 residues. The CDR3 spells CASSTRRSGGLRTSTDTQYF.

The rearrangement links TRBV20-1 to TRBJ1-6; no DNA is available, so the TRBD1 call from TCRdb remains unchecked. The CDR3 sequence is 15 residues long. CDR1 is DFQATT, CDR2 SNEGSKA, per germline (reference sequence). The CDR3 sequence: CSAIRTGDGDSPLHF.

The V call is TRBV2, the J call TRBJ2-1; as DNA is missing, the TRBD1 call by TCRdb cannot be tested. The CDR3 covers 14 residues. Germline lookup yields CDR1 SNHLY and CDR2 FYNNEI. The CDR3 region is CASSERLQGNEQFF.